Listed below are T cell receptor beta chains from one sample, sequenced in a study of cytomegalovirus exposure and HLA in healthy donors. Assay: immunoSEQ multiplex PCR; the TCRdb copy retains only in-frame clones and omits some. This repertoire includes 150,000 or so clones. Sample: PBMCs. The receptors originated from a woman aged 50 to 60 in good health and CMV-seronegative. Both conserved end residues are part of each CDR3.

V	J	CDR3
TRBV29-1	TRBJ1-3	CSVESAGVSGNTIYF
TRBV7-2	TRBJ1-4	CASSHTGTAEKLFF
TRBV18	TRBJ1-1	CASSLLLGQGEAFF
TRBV4-1	TRBJ1-6	CASSQEGQGWSESPLHF
TRBV7-9	TRBJ1-1	CASSQWDRGATEAFF
TRBV5-1	TRBJ1-1	CASSDPGTLNTEAFF
TRBV18	TRBJ1-2	CASSPPGQTNYGYTF
TRBV25-1	TRBJ2-5	CASSNRDRGRETQYF
TRBV28	TRBJ1-1	CASSFRQMNTEAFF
TRBV19	TRBJ1-1	CASSIGAGGDTEAFF
TRBV19	TRBJ1-2	CASSISGTGFYGYTF
TRBV6-6	TRBJ1-5	CASSYPDQPQHF
TRBV30	TRBJ1-1	CAWSVFSGGAGNTEAFF
TRBV6-1	TRBJ2-1	CASSTRQGFLNEQFF
TRBV15	TRBJ2-7	CATSRARDSSYEQYF
TRBV7-2	TRBJ2-1	CASSLAGGPYNEQFF
TRBV2	TRBJ2-2	CASRQVSAGELFF
TRBV7-9	TRBJ2-1	CASSFRLAGDNEQFF
TRBV30	TRBJ1-2	CAWSVLNAYGYTF
TRBV28	TRBJ1-1	CASRPTIGGRNTEAFF
TRBV6-5	TRBJ2-5	CASSWDFPGTKETQYF
TRBV4-2	TRBJ2-2	CASSQGSLSGNTGELFF
TRBV5-5	TRBJ1-4	CASSSLQGGIEKLFF
TRBV10-1	TRBJ2-7	CASSRTGLSYEQYF
TRBV5-1	TRBJ2-7	CASSLGPREAPREEYF
TRBV27	TRBJ1-5	CASSLTGGYSNQPQHF
TRBV15	TRBJ1-2	CATSREVRLEHNYGYTF
TRBV7-2	TRBJ2-2	CASRPAGANTGELFF